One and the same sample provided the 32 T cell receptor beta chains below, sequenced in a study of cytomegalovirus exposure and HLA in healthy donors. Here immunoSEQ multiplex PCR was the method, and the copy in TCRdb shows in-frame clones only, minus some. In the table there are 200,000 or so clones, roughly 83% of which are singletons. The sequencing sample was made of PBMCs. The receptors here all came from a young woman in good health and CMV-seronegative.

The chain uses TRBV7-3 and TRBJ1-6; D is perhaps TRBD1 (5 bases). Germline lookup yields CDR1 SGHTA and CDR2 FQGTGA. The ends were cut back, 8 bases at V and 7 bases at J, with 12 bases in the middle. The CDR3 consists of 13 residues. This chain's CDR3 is CASGGGSNSPLHF. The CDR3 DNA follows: TGTGCCAGCGGGGGGGGATCCAATTCACCCCTCCACTTT.

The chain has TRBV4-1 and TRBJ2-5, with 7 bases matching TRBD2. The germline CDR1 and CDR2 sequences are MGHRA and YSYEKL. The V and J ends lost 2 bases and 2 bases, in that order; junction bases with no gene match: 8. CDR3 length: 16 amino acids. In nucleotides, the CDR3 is TGCGCCAGCAGCCAAACTACTAGCGCAGATCAAGAGACCCAGTACTTC. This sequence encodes CASSQTTSADQETQYF.

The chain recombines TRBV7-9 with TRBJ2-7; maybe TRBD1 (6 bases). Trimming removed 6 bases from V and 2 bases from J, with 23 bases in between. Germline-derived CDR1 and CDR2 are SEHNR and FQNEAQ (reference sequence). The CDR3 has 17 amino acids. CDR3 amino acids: CASSTIPTGTLTYEQYF. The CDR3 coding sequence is TGTGCCAGCAGTACCATCCCGACAGGCACCTTAACCTACGAGCAGTACTTC. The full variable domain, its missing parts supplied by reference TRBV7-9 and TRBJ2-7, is DTGVSQNPRHKITKRGQNVTFRCDPISEHNRLYWYRQTLGQGPEFLTYFQNEAQLEKSRLLSDRFSAERPKGSFSTLEIQRTEQGDSAMYLCASSTIPTGTLTYEQYFGPGTRLTVT.

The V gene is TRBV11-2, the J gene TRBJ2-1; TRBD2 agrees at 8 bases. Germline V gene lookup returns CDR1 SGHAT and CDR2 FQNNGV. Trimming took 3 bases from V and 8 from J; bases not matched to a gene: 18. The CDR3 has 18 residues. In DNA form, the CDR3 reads TGTGCCAGCAGCTTTGGATCGCTGATTGAGCGGGAGTTCCATGAGCAGTTCTTC. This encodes CASSFGSLIEREFHEQFF.

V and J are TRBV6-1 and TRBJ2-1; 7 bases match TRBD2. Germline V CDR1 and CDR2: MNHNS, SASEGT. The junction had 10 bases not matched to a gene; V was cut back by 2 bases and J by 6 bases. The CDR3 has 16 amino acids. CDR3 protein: CASSELNPSGPNEQFF. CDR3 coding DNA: TGTGCCAGCAGTGAACTGAACCCTAGCGGCCCCAATGAGCAGTTCTTC.

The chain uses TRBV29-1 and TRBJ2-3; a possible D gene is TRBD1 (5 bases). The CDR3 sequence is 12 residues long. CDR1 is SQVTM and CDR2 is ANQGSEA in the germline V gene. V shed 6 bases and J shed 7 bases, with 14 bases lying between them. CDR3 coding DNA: TGCAGCGTCCCAGCGACAGACCATACGCAGTATTTT. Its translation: CSVPATDHTQYF.

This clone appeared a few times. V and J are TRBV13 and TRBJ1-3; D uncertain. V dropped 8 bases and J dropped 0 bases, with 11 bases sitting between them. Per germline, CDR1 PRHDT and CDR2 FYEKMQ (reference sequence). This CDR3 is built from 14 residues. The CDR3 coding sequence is TGTGCCAGCTGCTCTGTCACCTCTGGAAACACCATATATTTT. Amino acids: CASCSVTSGNTIYF.

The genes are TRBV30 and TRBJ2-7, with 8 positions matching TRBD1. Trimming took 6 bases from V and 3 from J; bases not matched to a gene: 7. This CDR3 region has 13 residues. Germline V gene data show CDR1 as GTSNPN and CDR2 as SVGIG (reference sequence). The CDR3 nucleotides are TGTGCCTGCGCGGACAGGGTGGGCTACGAGCAGTACTTC. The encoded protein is CACADRVGYEQYF.

The CDR3 DNA follows: TGTGCCAGCAGCTTATTGGGTAACACTGAAGCTTTCTTT. Its protein is CASSLLGNTEAFF. The rearrangement links TRBV7-3 to TRBJ1-1, with D unclear. V shed 2 bases and J shed 2 bases, with 6 bases lying between them. CDR3 length: 13 amino acids. Germline values: CDR1 SGHTA, CDR2 FQGTGA.

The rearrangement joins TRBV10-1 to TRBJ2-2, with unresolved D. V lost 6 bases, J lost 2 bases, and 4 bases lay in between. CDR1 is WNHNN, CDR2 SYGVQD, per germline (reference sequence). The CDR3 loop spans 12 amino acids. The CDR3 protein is CASRSNTGELFF. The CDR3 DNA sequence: TGCGCCAGCAGATCAAACACCGGGGAGCTGTTTTTT.

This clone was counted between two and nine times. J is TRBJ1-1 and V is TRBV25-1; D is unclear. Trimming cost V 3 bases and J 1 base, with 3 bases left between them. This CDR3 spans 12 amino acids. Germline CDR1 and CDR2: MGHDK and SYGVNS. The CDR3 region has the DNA TGTGCCAGCAGTGATAAGAACACTGAAGCTTTCTTT. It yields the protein CASSDKNTEAFF.

The DNA for the CDR3 is TGTGCCAGCACCTCAACGGATGAGCAGTTCTTC. Amino acid sequence: CASTSTDEQFF. The rearrangement uses TRBV11-2 and TRBJ2-1; no reliable D call. The CDR3 spans 11 residues. The V gene lost 7 bases and the J gene lost 8 bases, with 9 bases spanning the gap. Germline CDR1 is SGHAT and CDR2 is FQNNGV.

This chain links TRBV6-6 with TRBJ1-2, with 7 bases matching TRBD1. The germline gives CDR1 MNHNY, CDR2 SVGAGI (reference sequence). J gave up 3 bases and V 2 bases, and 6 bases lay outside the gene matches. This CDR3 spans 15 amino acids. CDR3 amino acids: CASSYRGRGDYGYTF. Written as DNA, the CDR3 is TGTGCCAGCAGTTACAGGGGGCGCGGGGACTATGGCTACACCTTC.

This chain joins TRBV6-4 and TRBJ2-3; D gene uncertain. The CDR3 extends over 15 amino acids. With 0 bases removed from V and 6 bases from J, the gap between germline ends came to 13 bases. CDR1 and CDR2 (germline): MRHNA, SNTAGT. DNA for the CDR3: TGTGCCAGCAGTGACTCGTGGGCTAGTAGGGATACGCAGTATTTT. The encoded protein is CASSDSWASRDTQYF.

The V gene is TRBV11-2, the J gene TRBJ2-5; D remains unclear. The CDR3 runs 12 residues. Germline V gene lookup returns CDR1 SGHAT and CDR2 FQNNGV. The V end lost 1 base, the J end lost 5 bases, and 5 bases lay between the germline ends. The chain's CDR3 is CASSLVAETQYF. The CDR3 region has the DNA TGTGCCAGCAGCTTAGTGGCGGAGACCCAGTACTTC.

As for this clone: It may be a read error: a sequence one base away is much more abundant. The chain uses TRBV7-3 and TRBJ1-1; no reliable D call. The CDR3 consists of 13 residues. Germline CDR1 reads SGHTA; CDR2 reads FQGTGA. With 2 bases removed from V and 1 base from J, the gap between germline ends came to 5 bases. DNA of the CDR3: TGTGCCAGCAGCTTACAACAGAACACTGAAGCTTTCTTT. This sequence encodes CASSLQQNTEAFF.

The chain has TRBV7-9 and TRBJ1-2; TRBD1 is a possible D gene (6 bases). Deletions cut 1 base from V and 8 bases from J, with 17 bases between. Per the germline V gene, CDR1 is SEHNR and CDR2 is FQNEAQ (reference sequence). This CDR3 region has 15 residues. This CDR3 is CASSLGRGTAQGYTF. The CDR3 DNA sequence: TGTGCCAGCAGCTTAGGGAGGGGGACGGCCCAAGGCTACACCTTC.

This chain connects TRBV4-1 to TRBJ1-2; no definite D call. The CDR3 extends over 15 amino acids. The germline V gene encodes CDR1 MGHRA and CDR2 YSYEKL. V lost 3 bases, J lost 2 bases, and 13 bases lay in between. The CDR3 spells CASSQLQSLNYGYTF. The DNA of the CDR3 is TGCGCCAGCAGCCAGTTACAGAGCTTAAACTATGGCTACACCTTC.

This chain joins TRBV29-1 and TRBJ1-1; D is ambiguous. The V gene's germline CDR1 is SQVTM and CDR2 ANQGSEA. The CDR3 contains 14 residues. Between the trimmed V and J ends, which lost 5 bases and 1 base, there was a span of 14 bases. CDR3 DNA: TGCAGCGTTACAAGGGTGTCTGGGAACACTGAAGCTTTCTTT. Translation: CSVTRVSGNTEAFF.

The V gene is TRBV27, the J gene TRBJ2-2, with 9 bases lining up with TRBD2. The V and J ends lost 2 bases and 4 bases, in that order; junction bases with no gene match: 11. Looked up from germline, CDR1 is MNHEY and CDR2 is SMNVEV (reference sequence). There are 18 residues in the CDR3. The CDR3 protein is CASSLRGGGRAVTGELFF. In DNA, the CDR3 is TGTGCCAGCAGTTTAAGAGGGGGCGGGAGGGCGGTCACCGGGGAGCTGTTTTTT.

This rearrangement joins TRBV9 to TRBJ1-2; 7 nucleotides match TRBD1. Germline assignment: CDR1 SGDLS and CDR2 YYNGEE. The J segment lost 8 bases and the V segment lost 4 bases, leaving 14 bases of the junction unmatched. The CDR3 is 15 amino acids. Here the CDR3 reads CASSPTVAGGRGYTF. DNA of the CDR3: TGTGCCAGCAGCCCCACGGTGGCAGGGGGTCGGGGCTACACCTTC.

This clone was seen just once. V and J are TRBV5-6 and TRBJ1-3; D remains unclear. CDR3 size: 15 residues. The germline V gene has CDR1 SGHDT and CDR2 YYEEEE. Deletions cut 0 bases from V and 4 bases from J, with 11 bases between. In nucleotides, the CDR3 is TGTGCCAGCAGCTTGGCCCCGGCAGCGGGAAACACCATATATTTT. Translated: CASSLAPAAGNTIYF.

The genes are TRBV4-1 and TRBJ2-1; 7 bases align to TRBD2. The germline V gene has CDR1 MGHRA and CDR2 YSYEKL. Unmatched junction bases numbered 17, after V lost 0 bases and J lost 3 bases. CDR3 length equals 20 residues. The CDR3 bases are TGCGCCAGCAGCCAAGATATGCCAGTTGGGCTAGCGGAATTCTACAATGAGCAGTTCTTC. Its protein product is CASSQDMPVGLAEFYNEQFF.

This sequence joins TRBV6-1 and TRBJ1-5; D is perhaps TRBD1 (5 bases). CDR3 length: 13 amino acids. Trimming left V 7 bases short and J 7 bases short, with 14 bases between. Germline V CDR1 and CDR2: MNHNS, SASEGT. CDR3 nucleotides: TGTGCCAGCACTGCGACGGGGGGGCAGCCCCAGCATTTT. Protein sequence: CASTATGGQPQHF.

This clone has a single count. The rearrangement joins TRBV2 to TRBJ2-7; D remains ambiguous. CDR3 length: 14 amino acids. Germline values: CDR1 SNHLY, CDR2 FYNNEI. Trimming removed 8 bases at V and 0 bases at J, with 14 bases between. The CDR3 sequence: CASLIQPSSYEQYF. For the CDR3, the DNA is TGTGCCAGCCTTATCCAACCCAGCTCCTACGAGCAGTACTTC.

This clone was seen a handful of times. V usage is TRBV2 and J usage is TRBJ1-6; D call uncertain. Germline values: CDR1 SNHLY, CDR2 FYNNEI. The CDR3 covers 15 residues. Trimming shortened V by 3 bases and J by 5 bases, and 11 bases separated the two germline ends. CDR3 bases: TGTGCCAGCAGTGAGATCTCAGCAGATAATTCACCCCTCCACTTT. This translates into CASSEISADNSPLHF. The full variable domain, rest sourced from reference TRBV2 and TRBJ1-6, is EPEVTQTPSHQVTQMGQEVILRCVPISNHLYFYWYRQILGQKVEFLVSFYNNEISEKSEIFDDQFSVERPDGSNFTLKIRSTKLEDSAMYFCASSEISADNSPLHFGNGTRLTVT.

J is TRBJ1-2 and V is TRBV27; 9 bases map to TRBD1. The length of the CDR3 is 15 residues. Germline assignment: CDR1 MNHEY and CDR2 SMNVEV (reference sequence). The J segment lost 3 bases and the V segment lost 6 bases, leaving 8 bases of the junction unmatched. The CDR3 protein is CASSFDRGGDYGYTF. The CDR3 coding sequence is TGTGCCAGCAGCTTCGACAGGGGGGGTGACTATGGCTACACCTTC.

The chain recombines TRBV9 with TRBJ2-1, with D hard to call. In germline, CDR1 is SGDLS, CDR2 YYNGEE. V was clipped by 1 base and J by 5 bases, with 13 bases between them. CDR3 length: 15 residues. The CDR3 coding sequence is TGTGCCAGCAGCGTAACAGTAGGAACTCACAATGAGCAGTTCTTC. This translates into CASSVTVGTHNEQFF.

This chain's CDR3 is CASSDRPGGSGANVLTF. The DNA for the CDR3 is TGTGCCAGCAGTGACCGACCCGGGGGTTCTGGGGCCAACGTCCTGACTTTC. The rearrangement joins TRBV6-4 to TRBJ2-6, with D perhaps TRBD2 (6 bases). V gave up 2 bases and J gave up 1 base, with 12 bases separating them. This CDR3 is built from 17 residues. Germline values: CDR1 MRHNA, CDR2 SNTAGT.

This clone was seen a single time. The CDR3 spells CASSYTIQETQYF. CDR3 nucleotide sequence: TGTGCCAGCAGTTACACTATCCAGGAGACCCAGTACTTC. This chain uses TRBV6-5 with TRBJ2-5; D not certain. V dropped 2 bases and J dropped 5 bases, with 9 bases sitting between them. Germline V gene sequence: CDR1 MNHEY, CDR2 SVGAGI. The CDR3 is made up of 13 amino acids.

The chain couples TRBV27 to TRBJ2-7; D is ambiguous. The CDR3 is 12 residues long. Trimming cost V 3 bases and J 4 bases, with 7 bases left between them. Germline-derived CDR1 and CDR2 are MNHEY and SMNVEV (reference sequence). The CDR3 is CASSFPGYEQYF. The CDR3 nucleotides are TGTGCCAGCAGTTTCCCGGGTTACGAGCAGTACTTC.

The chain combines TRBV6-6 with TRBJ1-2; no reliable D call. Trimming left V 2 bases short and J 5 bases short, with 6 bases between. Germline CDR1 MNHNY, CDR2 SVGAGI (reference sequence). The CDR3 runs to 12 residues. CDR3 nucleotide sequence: TGTGCCAGCAGTTACCAAAATTATGGCTACACCTTC. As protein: CASSYQNYGYTF.